One sample yielded the 26 T cell receptor beta chains listed below, sequenced in a study of tumor T cells in aggressive B-cell lymphoma. Sequencing used immunoSEQ multiplex PCR; TCRdb keeps in-frame clones, though not all of them. The sample lists fewer than 1,500 clones; around 87% were seen once. Sequencing input: tumor tissue. All receptors derive from an adult with diffuse large B cell lymphoma.

The chain has TRBV7-9 and TRBJ2-1; TRBD2 matches at 8 bases. Per germline, CDR1 SEHNR and CDR2 FQNEAQ (reference sequence). With 5 bases clipped from V and 10 bases from J, the junction kept 10 bases outside the gene matches. The CDR3 extends over 14 amino acids. The CDR3 DNA is TGTGCCAGCAGCCCAAGAGCGGGAGTGGAAGAGCAGTTCTTC. It codes for CASSPRAGVEEQFF.

The chain is built from TRBV11-1 and TRBJ1-6; no clear D gene. The germline V gene has CDR1 SGHAT and CDR2 FQDESV (reference sequence). V gave up 3 bases and J gave up 6 bases, with 9 bases separating them. This CDR3 is 14 amino acids long. The CDR3 sequence: CASSFTRGNSPLHF. The CDR3 coding sequence is TGTGCCAGCAGCTTCACCCGGGGTAATTCACCCCTCCACTTT.

This clone was seen only a few times. The rearrangement joins TRBV5-1 to TRBJ2-1, with 9 bases that match TRBD2. The ends lost 6 bases at V and 7 bases at J; junction bases unmatched: 11. Germline values: CDR1 SGHRS, CDR2 YFSETQ. The CDR3 runs 15 residues. CDR3 region: CASKWKTSGTNEQFF. The CDR3 region has the DNA TGCGCCAGCAAATGGAAGACTAGCGGTACTAATGAGCAGTTCTTC.

The V gene is TRBV5-8, the J gene TRBJ1-1; D may be TRBD1 (6 bases). The V gene lost 0 bases and the J gene lost 1 base, with 10 bases spanning the gap. The CDR3 has 15 amino acids. Per germline, CDR1 SGHTS and CDR2 YDEGEE. CDR3 region: CASSLGGLWNTEAFF. The DNA for the CDR3 is TGTGCCAGCAGCTTGGGGGGGCTATGGAACACTGAAGCTTTCTTT.

V gene TRBV6-5 combines with J gene TRBJ2-2; TRBD1 is a possible D gene (6 bases). CDR1 MNHEY and CDR2 SVGAGI come from the germline V gene. Trimming took 6 bases from V and 6 from J, leaving 17 bases between them. This CDR3 comprises 15 residues. The chain's CDR3 is CASRIGQGFSGELFF. In nucleotides, the CDR3 is TGTGCCAGCAGGATCGGGCAGGGGTTTTCCGGGGAGCTGTTTTTT.

This clone was counted once. The rearrangement joins TRBV5-5 to TRBJ2-1; TRBD2 matches 8 bases. The CDR3 covers 15 residues. The V gene end was trimmed by 1 base and the J gene end by 4 bases; junction bases not matched to a gene: 4. In germline, CDR1 is SGHKS, CDR2 YYEKEE (reference sequence). The CDR3 is CASSLWREAYNEQFF. The DNA for the CDR3 is TGTGCCAGCAGCTTGTGGCGGGAGGCTTACAATGAGCAGTTCTTC. The full variable domain, rest sourced from reference TRBV5-5 and TRBJ2-1, is DAGVTQSPTHLIKTRGQQVTLRCSPISGHKSVSWYQQVLGQGPQFIFQYYEKEERGRGNFPDRFSARQFPNYSSELNVNALLLGDSALYLCASSLWREAYNEQFFGPGTRLTVL.

The chain uses TRBV27 and TRBJ1-2, with unresolved D. The V gene's germline CDR1 is MNHEY and CDR2 SMNVEV (reference sequence). The CDR3 has 13 residues. The V end lost 3 bases, the J end lost 4 bases, and 9 bases lay between the germline ends. This chain's CDR3 is CASSFTDAYGYTF. Here the CDR3 DNA reads TGTGCCAGCAGTTTCACAGACGCCTATGGCTACACCTTC.

This chain joins TRBV6-1 and TRBJ1-1; D is ambiguous. Germline values: CDR1 MNHNS, CDR2 SASEGT. The ends were cut back, 3 bases at V and 0 bases at J, with 17 bases in the middle. This CDR3 has 17 residues. The CDR3 spells CASSEDGRRTMNTEAFF. Written as DNA, the CDR3 is TGTGCCAGCAGTGAGGACGGGAGGCGGACCATGAACACTGAAGCTTTCTTT.

The V gene is TRBV6-5, the J gene TRBJ1-2; D ambiguous. Germline-derived CDR1 and CDR2 are MNHEY and SVGAGI. The CDR3 is made up of 11 amino acids. Trimming took 8 bases from V and 4 from J, leaving 8 bases between them. DNA for the CDR3: TGTGCCAGCGGTGGGAGCTATGGCTACACCTTC. This gives the protein CASGGSYGYTF.

The CDR3 spells CASSFAGFNSYEQYF. DNA of the CDR3: TGCGCCAGCAGCTTCGCAGGGTTTAACTCCTACGAGCAGTACTTC. The chain employs TRBV5-1 and TRBJ2-7, with D possibly matching TRBD1 (5 bases). The CDR3 length is 15 residues. The germline V gene encodes CDR1 SGHRS and CDR2 YFSETQ. Trimming cost V 2 bases and J 0 bases, with 12 bases left between them.

Notes on this clone: A read error is likely, as this CDR3 ends without the conserved phenylalanine or tryptophan. Because the CDR3's place on the DNA is in doubt, the DNA is left out and the CDR3 is given as listed by TCRdb. CDR3 loop: CSVVVRAYPFM. The gene calls are TRBV29-1 and TRBJ1-2. Germline lookup yields CDR1 SQVTM and CDR2 ANQGSEA. The CDR3 has 11 residues if both end residues are counted.

J is TRBJ1-1 and V is TRBV5-6; TRBD1 matches 8 bases. This CDR3 contains 14 residues. The V gene end was trimmed by 0 bases and the J gene end by 5 bases; junction bases not matched to a gene: 3. Germline V lookup: CDR1 SGHDT, CDR2 YYEEEE. CDR3 nucleotide sequence: TGTGCCAGCAGCTTGGCAGGGGGCTTGACTGAAGCTTTCTTT. Translated: CASSLAGGLTEAFF.

The gene calls are TRBV6-6 and TRBJ2-1; TRBD2 matches 10 bases. Germline values: CDR1 MNHNY, CDR2 SVGAGI (reference sequence). V was pared by 8 bases and J by 6 bases, with 13 bases of the junction left unmatched. There are 16 residues in the CDR3. In nucleotides, the CDR3 is TGTGCCAGCCGGGACGCTAGCGGGAGTTGGGTCAATGAGCAGTTCTTC. This encodes CASRDASGSWVNEQFF.

The chain joins TRBV7-8 to TRBJ2-1; D uncertain. The CDR3 is 12 amino acids. Germline loops: CDR1 SGHVS, CDR2 FQNEAQ. Trimming removed 2 bases at V and 8 bases at J, with 7 bases between. CDR3 in DNA: TGTGCCAGCAGCTTAATCCCGGATGAGCAGTTCTTC. This codes for CASSLIPDEQFF.

This rearrangement joins TRBV20-1 to TRBJ1-1; D is undetermined. This CDR3 is 10 amino acids long. V gave up 5 bases and J gave up 4 bases, with 5 bases separating them. CDR1 is DFQATT, CDR2 SNEGSKA, per germline (reference sequence). CDR3 region: CSAEGTEAFF. CDR3 nucleotide sequence: TGCAGTGCTGAGGGCACTGAAGCTTTCTTT.

This chain links TRBV7-3 with TRBJ2-1; 7 bases fit TRBD2. The CDR3 totals 14 residues. Unmatched junction bases numbered 6, after V lost 5 bases and J lost 5 bases. Germline V gives CDR1 SGHTA, CDR2 FQGTGA. The chain's CDR3 is CASSPAGLNNEQFF. Written as DNA, the CDR3 is TGTGCCAGCAGCCCCGCGGGACTAAACAATGAGCAGTTCTTC.

This chain connects TRBV27 to TRBJ1-1; 9 nucleotides match TRBD1. CDR1 MNHEY and CDR2 SMNVEV come from the germline V gene (reference sequence). V lost 0 bases to trimming and J lost 1 base; unmatched junction nucleotides: 3. This CDR3 is built from 16 residues. The CDR3 here is CASSLSGTGSNTEAFF. The CDR3 coding sequence is TGTGCCAGCAGTTTATCGGGGACAGGGTCGAACACTGAAGCTTTCTTT.

J is TRBJ2-7 and V is TRBV7-2, with a possible D match to TRBD1 (8 bases). Trimming pared 5 bases from V and 9 bases from J, leaving 11 bases between. The CDR3 contains 11 residues. Germline CDR1 is SGHTA and CDR2 is FQGNSA. The CDR3 protein is CASSTGGAQYF. The CDR3 DNA reads as TGTGCCAGCAGCACAGGGGGGGCGCAGTACTTC.

This chain joins TRBV5-8 and TRBJ1-3, with unresolved D. V lost 0 bases and J lost 0, with 7 bases in between. The CDR3 covers 15 residues. Germline V CDR1 and CDR2: SGHTS, YDEGEE. CDR3 in amino acids: CASSLGQYSGNTIYF. CDR3 in DNA: TGTGCCAGCAGCTTGGGTCAGTACTCTGGAAACACCATATATTTT.

V gene TRBV27 combines with J gene TRBJ1-2, with D possibly TRBD1 on 6 matching bases. Trimming stripped 2 bases from V and 6 bases from J, with 16 bases between. CDR1 and CDR2 (germline): MNHEY, SMNVEV (reference sequence). CDR3 length: 15 residues. As DNA, the CDR3 is TGTGCCAGCAGTTTAAACTTCGTCAGGGGCGATGGCTACACCTTC. It codes for CASSLNFVRGDGYTF.

V gene TRBV11-1 combines with J gene TRBJ2-2; D gene uncertain. The V gene lost 3 bases and the J gene lost 6 bases, with 5 bases spanning the gap. Germline loops: CDR1 SGHAT, CDR2 FQDESV (reference sequence). This CDR3 comprises 12 residues. The CDR3 loop reads CASSLRSGELFF. The CDR3 DNA follows: TGTGCCAGCAGCTTGCGTTCCGGGGAGCTGTTTTTT.

The chain uses TRBV6-1 and TRBJ2-3; 9 bases are a match to TRBD2. J gave up 8 bases and V 1 base, and 10 bases lay outside the gene matches. Per germline, CDR1 MNHNS and CDR2 SASEGT. There are 16 residues in the CDR3. For the CDR3, the DNA is TGTGCCAGCAGTGAAGACGCGGGGGGGTCCAGTAGTACGCAGTATTTT. Translating it yields CASSEDAGGSSSTQYF.

The rearrangement links TRBV5-5 to TRBJ1-1; D is possibly TRBD1 (6 bases). The germline gives CDR1 SGHKS, CDR2 YYEKEE (reference sequence). The CDR3 totals 14 residues. V lost 4 bases, J lost 0 bases, and 10 bases lay in between. The DNA of the CDR3 is TGTGCCAGCAGCCGGGACATAATGAACACTGAAGCTTTCTTT. Translated: CASSRDIMNTEAFF.

This clone showed up just once. This chain's CDR3 is CASSTRQGNFSEAFF. The DNA of the CDR3 is TGTGCCAGCAGCACCCGACAGGGTAACTTTTCTGAAGCTTTCTTT. The chain joins TRBV14 to TRBJ1-1; 7 bases map to TRBD1. The CDR3 extends over 15 amino acids. Trimming at V came to 5 bases and at J to 6 bases, leaving 12 bases not matched to a gene. From germline, CDR1 is SGHDN and CDR2 FVKESK. The complete variable domain, with remaining parts taken from reference TRBV14 and TRBJ1-1, reads EAGVTQFPSHSVIEKGQTVTLRCDPISGHDNLYWYRRVMGKEIKFLLHFVKESKQDESGMPNNRFLAERTGGTYSTLKVQPAELEDSGVYFCASSTRQGNFSEAFFGQGTRLTVV.

The chain carries TRBV28 and TRBJ1-1; D possibly corresponds to TRBD1 (5 bases). Between the trimmed V and J ends, which lost 8 bases and 0 bases, there was a span of 13 bases. This CDR3 spans 14 amino acids. Germline V gene data show CDR1 as MDHEN and CDR2 as SYDVKM. The CDR3, as DNA: TGTGCCAGCCTCGAGACAGTCATGAACACTGAAGCTTTCTTT. It is translated as CASLETVMNTEAFF.

The rearrangement links TRBV7-6 to TRBJ2-7, with D possibly matching TRBD2 (6 bases). The CDR3 loop spans 13 amino acids. V gave up 5 bases and J gave up 6 bases, with 14 bases separating them. Germline V gene sequence: CDR1 SGHVS, CDR2 FNYEAQ. The CDR3 region is CASSPPGDGEQYF. The CDR3 nucleotides read TGTGCCAGCAGCCCGCCGGGGGATGGCGAGCAGTACTTC.